The clone carrying this T cell receptor beta chain was detected ten times or more. Its matching antigen is unknown. These data originate in a study of T cells in Graves' hyperthyroidism and ophthalmopathy. General observations from the study: Blood held most thyroid clonotypes expanded above 0.001 frequency.

Germline V gives CDR1 MNHNS, CDR2 SASEGT. CDR3 size: 15 residues. V lost 1 base and J lost 5; bases outside the gene matches: 4. There were TCR beta CDR3 regions amplified from RNA transcripts. With the HTBI primer set, the TCR CDR3 went through a first round of RT-PCR. TCRdb independently ran MiXCR on the multiplex PCR reads; one entry per CDR3 protein. The table includes roughly 200,000 distinct CDR3 sequences, around 19% detected once. The receptor was derived from a man aged 35-49 years with Graves' hyperthyroidism. The gene calls are TRBV6-1 and TRBJ1-5; TRBD1 matches at 8 bases. The sequencing sample was made of blood. CDR3 coding DNA: TGTGCCAGCAGTGAAGGGGCAGGGGGCCATCAGCCCCAGCATTTT. Translating it yields CASSEGAGGHQPQHF.